This entry lists 25 T cell receptor beta chains sequenced from one sample in a study of metastatic and nonmetastatic thyroid tumors. Each patient went into thyroid surgery without having received any treatment. TCRdb re-analyzed the PCR reads through MiXCR. The table includes around 35,000 clones, roughly 15% detected once. Sample: blood. The receptors were sampled from a female donor with papillary thyroid cancer or a benign thyroid nodule (not recorded which). Some clones in this sample may be carry-over from other donors' samples.

This clone occurred many times. A read error is possible here, since a much larger clone lies one base away. The CDR3 nucleotides read TGTGCCAGCAGTCCTCCAGGAGGGTCGCAGTATTTT. Amino acid sequence: CASSPPGGSQYF. The rearrangement uses TRBV12-3 or TRBV12-4 and TRBJ2-3; D may be TRBD2 (6 bases). V lost 5 bases to trimming and J lost 10 bases, with 13 bases between them. The CDR3 has 12 residues.

This clone was counted only a few times. One base away lies a much larger clone, so this may be a sequencing read error. The chain links TRBV20-1 to TRBJ2-3; 11 bases agree with TRBD2. Germline CDR1 DFQATT, CDR2 SNEGSKA (reference sequence). The CDR3 length is 15 residues. Here the CDR3 DNA reads TGCAGTGCAGCTAGACTAGCGGGGAGCACAGGTACGCAGTATTTT. This gives the protein CSAARLAGSTGTQYF.

The CDR3 bases are TGTGCCAGCATTAATCCGGGGGTAACTGAAGCTTTCTTT. This sequence encodes CASINPGVTEAFF. This chain links TRBV27 with TRBJ1-1; tentatively, D is TRBD1 (5 bases). CDR3 length equals 13 residues. Trimming cost V 7 bases and J 5 bases, with 14 bases left between them. CDR1 MNHEY and CDR2 SMNVEV come from the germline V gene (reference sequence).

This clone was observed at least ten times. The chain couples TRBV6-2 or TRBV6-3 to TRBJ1-3; unclear D gene. The CDR3 consists of 18 residues. Germline CDR1 reads MNHEY; CDR2 reads SVGEGT. V was shortened by 6 bases and J by 0 bases, with 21 bases between the two germline ends. For the CDR3, the DNA is TGTGCCAGCAGCTCAGGCGTGAGTGGAGGGATCTCTGGAAACACCATATATTTT. Its translation: CASSSGVSGGISGNTIYF.

This clone has ten or more counts. The chain recombines TRBV18 with TRBJ2-2, with a tentative D call TRBD2 (6 bases). The CDR3 covers 17 residues. Germline V lookup: CDR1 KGHSH, CDR2 LQKENI. Trimming removed 4 bases from V and 0 bases from J, with 15 bases in between. The CDR3 is CASSRGRAGTNTGELFF. The CDR3 DNA is TGTGCCAGCTCACGAGGTCGGGCGGGGACGAACACCGGGGAGCTGTTTTTT.

On this clone itself: This may arise from a read error, as a much more abundant clone is one base away. The rearrangement joins TRBV6-4 to TRBJ2-3; TRBD2 aligns across 7 bases. Germline trimming cut 4 bases from V and 4 bases from J; bases unmatched to any gene: 5. The CDR3 has 14 residues. From germline, CDR1 is MRHNA and CDR2 SNTAGT. The DNA of the CDR3 is TGTGCCAGCAGTGTTGGCGGGAGTTCAGATACGCAGTATTTT. This encodes CASSVGGSSDTQYF.

This clone appeared many times. The rearrangement joins TRBV6-1 to TRBJ2-1, with 12 bases that match TRBD2. Losses at the gene ends were 5 bases for V and 4 bases for J; bases not matched to a gene: 3. CDR3 length equals 15 residues. Germline V gives CDR1 MNHNS, CDR2 SASEGT. CDR3 sequence (DNA): TGTGCCAGCAGTCTGACTAGCGGGAGTTACAATGAGCAGTTCTTC. Translated, it gives CASSLTSGSYNEQFF.

This clone was counted many times. At one boundary the junction diverges from the germline segment, which might be a read error. The sample has other DNA sequences that encode this CDR3 too. This chain connects TRBV4-1 to TRBJ2-1; no clear D. In germline, CDR1 is MGHRA, CDR2 YSYEKL. The CDR3 is 13 amino acids. The CDR3 DNA is TGCGCCAGCAGCCAAGATGGGTGGGATGAGCAGTTCTTT. It encodes CASSQDGWDEQFF.

In its sample, this clone was seen many times. This chain's CDR3 is CASSPRVRRNEQFF. CDR3 sequence (DNA): TGTGCCAGCAGTCCTAGGGTGCGTCGCAATGAGCAGTTCTTC. The V call is TRBV28, the J call TRBJ2-1, with D uncertain. CDR3 length: 14 residues. Germline CDR1 MDHEN, CDR2 SYDVKM. V lost 5 bases to trimming and J lost 6 bases, with 14 bases between them.

This clone has ten or more counts. The chain links TRBV4-2 to TRBJ2-1; possibly TRBD2 for D (6 bases). V dropped 4 bases and J dropped 8 bases, with 21 bases sitting between them. Germline CDR1 is LGHNA and CDR2 is YNFKEQ. The CDR3 length is 16 residues. The CDR3 DNA is TGTGCCAGCAGCCGCCATATCGGGGGAGAGGGCTATGAGCAGTTCTTC. Residues: CASSRHIGGEGYEQFF.

Turning to this clone: The germline gene is not matched at one end of the junction; a read error may be the cause. The chain carries TRBV20-1 and TRBJ2-7; D gene ambiguous. Germline V CDR1 and CDR2: DFQATT, SNEGSKA (reference sequence). The CDR3 is 14 amino acids. The CDR3 DNA reads as TGCAGTGCGGCCCGCGAGACGGCCTCCTGCGAGCAGTACTTC. It specifies CSAARETASCEQYF.

This clone was recorded many times. The CDR3 sequence: CASSWGRDVAGNTIYF. The CDR3 DNA is TGTGCCAGCAGCTGGGGGCGGGACGTCGCGGGAAACACCATATATTTT. The chain is built from TRBV11-1 and TRBJ1-3; D is perhaps TRBD1 (6 bases). The CDR3 runs to 16 residues. Looked up from germline, CDR1 is SGHAT and CDR2 is FQDESV (reference sequence). Deletions cut 4 bases from V and 4 bases from J, with 17 bases between.

Concerning this clone: Without the conserved terminal phenylalanine or tryptophan, this CDR3 likely stems from a read error. The DNA is omitted, as the CDR3 cannot be located on it reliably, and the CDR3 follows TCRdb's listing. The chain joins TRBV20-1 to TRBJ2-7; the DNA was not used to check the table's D call, TRBD2. CDR1 and CDR2 from the germline V gene are DFQATT and SNEGSKA (reference sequence). The length of the CDR3 is 19 amino acids, counting both ends. The CDR3 sequence: CSASTRSGFIAGNSYEQCL.

This clone occurred many times. The chain couples TRBV19 to TRBJ1-1; 10 bases agree with TRBD1. Losses at the gene ends were 7 bases for V and 0 bases for J; bases not matched to a gene: 8. The CDR3 is 16 residues long. Per germline, CDR1 LNHDA and CDR2 SQIVND (reference sequence). CDR3: CASKRQGAYVNTEAFF. The CDR3 DNA follows: TGTGCCAGTAAAAGACAGGGGGCATATGTGAACACTGAAGCTTTCTTT.

V is TRBV20-1 and J is TRBJ2-3, with D unresolved. V was shortened by 3 bases and J by 8 bases, with 12 bases between the two germline ends. The CDR3 runs 12 residues. CDR1 is DFQATT and CDR2 is SNEGSKA in the germline V gene (reference sequence). The CDR3 bases are TGCAGTGCTAGGCCCTCCCTGGGTACGCAGTATTTT. As protein: CSARPSLGTQYF.

This clone was found many times. The chain is built from TRBV27 and TRBJ1-2; perhaps TRBD1 as D (5 bases). The CDR3 length is 14 residues. The germline gives CDR1 MNHEY, CDR2 SMNVEV (reference sequence). With 2 bases removed from V and 3 bases from J, the gap between germline ends came to 10 bases. CDR3 nucleotide sequence: TGTGCCAGCAGTTTACGGGGCGGCGACTATGGCTACACCTTC. Protein product: CASSLRGGDYGYTF.

Remarks on this clone: The CDR3 ends on some other residue instead of the conserved phenylalanine or tryptophan, so this is likely a read error. The rearrangement links TRBV20-1 to TRBJ1-5; D is undetermined. The V and J ends lost 5 bases and 0 bases respectively, with 11 bases between them. The CDR3 length is 14 residues. CDR1 DFQATT and CDR2 SNEGSKA come from the germline V gene (reference sequence). CDR3 amino acids: CSAQYSYSNQPQHL. CDR3 bases: TGCAGTGCTCAGTACAGCTATAGCAATCAGCCCCAGCATCTT.

This clone was observed many times. This rearrangement joins TRBV5-1 to TRBJ2-2; D may be TRBD1 (5 bases). CDR1 is SGHRS, CDR2 YFSETQ, per germline. This CDR3 spans 14 amino acids. V lost 4 bases to trimming and J lost 6 bases, with 13 bases between them. DNA of the CDR3: TGCGCCAGCAGCCCGACGGTAGGGGCCGGGGAGCTGTTTTTT. Translated: CASSPTVGAGELFF.

This clone has a handful of counts. This rearrangement joins TRBV12-3 or TRBV12-4 to TRBJ1-5, with D uncertain. V was pared by 7 bases and J by 3 bases, with 16 bases between. The CDR3 totals 15 residues. In DNA form, the CDR3 reads TGTGCCAGCAATTTCGGTCGGATTATCAATCAGCCCCAGCATTTT. Translation gives CASNFGRIINQPQHF.

This clone occurred a few times. V and J are TRBV20-1 and TRBJ2-2; 9 positions match TRBD2. Per the germline V gene, CDR1 is DFQATT and CDR2 is SNEGSKA (reference sequence). Unmatched junction bases numbered 5, after V lost 8 bases and J lost 1 base. The CDR3 is 14 residues long. CDR3 loop: CSSMTSGNTGELFF. DNA for the CDR3: TGCAGTTCAATGACTAGCGGGAACACCGGGGAGCTGTTTTTT.

The chain joins TRBV20-1 to TRBJ1-4, with a weak D call TRBD1 (6 bases). CDR3 length: 14 residues. Germline CDR1 DFQATT, CDR2 SNEGSKA (reference sequence). This CDR3 reads CGVPTGRTNEKLFF. The CDR3 coding sequence is TGCGGTGTCCCGACAGGAAGAACTAATGAAAAACTGTTTTTT.

In this sample, this clone turned up many times. The junction differs from germline at one of its ends, possibly a read error. The rearrangement uses TRBV7-7 and TRBJ1-3, with D tentatively TRBD1 (6 bases). There are 16 residues in the CDR3. Germline CDR1 and CDR2: SSHAT and FNYEAQ (reference sequence). In DNA, the CDR3 is TGTGCTAGCAGCTCCCCCACGGACAGCTCTGGAAACACCATATATTTT. Residues: CASSSPTDSSGNTIYF.

This clone was recorded at least ten times. V is TRBV6-1 and J is TRBJ2-1; TRBD2 agrees at 10 bases. CDR1 is MNHNS, CDR2 SASEGT, per germline. J gave up 6 bases and V 2 bases, and 4 bases lay outside the gene matches. The CDR3 has 15 residues. The chain's CDR3 is CASSESSSGSNEQFF. DNA of the CDR3: TGTGCCAGCAGTGAATCGTCTAGCGGGAGCAATGAGCAGTTCTTC.

At least ten counts were recorded for this clone. The chain carries TRBV6-1 and TRBJ2-7, with D maybe TRBD1 (5 bases). CDR1 and CDR2 from the germline V gene are MNHNS and SASEGT. V was cut by 11 bases and J by 0 bases, with 14 bases left in between. The CDR3 is 13 residues long. The CDR3 region has the DNA TGTGCCGCCAGGGCCCGGAACTCCTACGAGCAGTACTTC. Encoded protein: CAARARNSYEQYF.

This clone has only a few counts. The V gene is TRBV6-2 or TRBV6-3, the J gene TRBJ2-7; D uncertain. Looked up from germline, CDR1 is MNHEY and CDR2 is SVGEGT. V shed 5 bases and J shed 6 bases, with 11 bases lying between them. The length of the CDR3 is 12 residues. CDR3 loop: CASSPGTLEQYF. Here the CDR3 DNA reads TGTGCCAGCAGTCCCGGAACTCTCGAGCAGTACTTC.